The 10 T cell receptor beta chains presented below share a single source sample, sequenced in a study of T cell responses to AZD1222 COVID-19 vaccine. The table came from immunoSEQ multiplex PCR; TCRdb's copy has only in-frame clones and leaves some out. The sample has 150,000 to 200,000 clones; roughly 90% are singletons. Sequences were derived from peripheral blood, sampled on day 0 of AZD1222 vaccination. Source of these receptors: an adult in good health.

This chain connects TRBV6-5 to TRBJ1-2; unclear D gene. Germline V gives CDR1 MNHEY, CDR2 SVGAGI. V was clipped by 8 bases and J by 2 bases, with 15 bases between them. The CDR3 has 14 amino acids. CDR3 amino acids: CASLDLDQNYGYTF. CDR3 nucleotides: TGTGCCAGCCTTGACTTGGATCAGAACTATGGCTACACCTTC.

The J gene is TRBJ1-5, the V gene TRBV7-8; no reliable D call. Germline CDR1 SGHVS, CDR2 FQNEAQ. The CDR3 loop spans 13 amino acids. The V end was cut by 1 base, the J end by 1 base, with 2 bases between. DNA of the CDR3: TGTGCCAGCAGCTTAGACAGCAATCAGCCCCAGCATTTT. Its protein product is CASSLDSNQPQHF. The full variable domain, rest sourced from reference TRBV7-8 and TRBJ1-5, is GAGVSQSPRYKVAKRGQDVALRCDPISGHVSLFWYQQALGQGPEFLTYFQNEAQLDKSGLPSDRFFAERPEGSVSTLKIQRTQQEDSAVYLCASSLDSNQPQHFGDGTRLSIL.

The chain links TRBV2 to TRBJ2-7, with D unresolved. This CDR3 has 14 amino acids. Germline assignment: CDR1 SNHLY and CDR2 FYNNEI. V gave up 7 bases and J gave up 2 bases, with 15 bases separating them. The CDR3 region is CASKTEFQTYEQYF. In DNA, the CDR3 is TGTGCCAGCAAAACAGAGTTCCAGACCTACGAGCAGTACTTC.

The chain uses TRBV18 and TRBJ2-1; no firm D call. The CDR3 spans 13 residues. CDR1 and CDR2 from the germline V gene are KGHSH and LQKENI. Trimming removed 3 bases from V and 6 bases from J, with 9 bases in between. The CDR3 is CASSPPDSNEQFF. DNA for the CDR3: TGTGCCAGCTCACCCCCCGACTCCAATGAGCAGTTCTTC.

CDR3: CASKVGHEQFF. CDR3 nucleotides: TGCGCCAGCAAGGTCGGGCATGAGCAGTTCTTC. The chain recombines TRBV5-1 with TRBJ2-1; D not resolved. Germline V gives CDR1 SGHRS, CDR2 YFSETQ. This CDR3 has 11 amino acids. V was shortened by 6 bases and J by 8 bases, with 9 bases between the two germline ends.

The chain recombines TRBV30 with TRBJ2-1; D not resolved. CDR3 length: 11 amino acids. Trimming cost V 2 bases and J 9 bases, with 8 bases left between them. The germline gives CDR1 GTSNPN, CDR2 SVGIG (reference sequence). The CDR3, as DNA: TGTGCCTGGAGTCGTTATACTGAGCAGTTCTTC. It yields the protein CAWSRYTEQFF.

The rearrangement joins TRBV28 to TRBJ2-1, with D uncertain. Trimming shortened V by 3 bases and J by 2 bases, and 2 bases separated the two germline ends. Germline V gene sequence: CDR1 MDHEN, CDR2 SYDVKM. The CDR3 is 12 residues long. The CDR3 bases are TGTGCCAGCAGTTTGACCTACAATGAGCAGTTCTTC. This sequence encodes CASSLTYNEQFF.

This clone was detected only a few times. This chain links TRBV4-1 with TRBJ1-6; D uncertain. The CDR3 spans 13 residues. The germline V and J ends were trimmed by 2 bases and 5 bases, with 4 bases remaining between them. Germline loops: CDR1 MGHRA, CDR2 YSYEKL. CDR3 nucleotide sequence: TGCGCCAGCAGCCAAAGAAATAATTCACCCCTCCACTTT. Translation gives CASSQRNNSPLHF.

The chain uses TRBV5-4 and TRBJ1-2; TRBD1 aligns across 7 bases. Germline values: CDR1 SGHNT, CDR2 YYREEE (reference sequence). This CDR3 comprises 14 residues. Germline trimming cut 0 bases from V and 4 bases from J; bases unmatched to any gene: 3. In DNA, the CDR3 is TGTGCCAGCAGCTTGGACAGGGGCGGCTATGGCTACACCTTC. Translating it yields CASSLDRGGYGYTF.

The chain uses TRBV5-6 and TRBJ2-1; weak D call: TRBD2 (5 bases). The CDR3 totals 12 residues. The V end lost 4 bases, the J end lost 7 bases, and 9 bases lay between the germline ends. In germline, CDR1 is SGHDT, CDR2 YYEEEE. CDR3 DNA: TGTGCCAGCAGCATACTAGTGAATGAGCAGTTCTTC. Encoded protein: CASSILVNEQFF.